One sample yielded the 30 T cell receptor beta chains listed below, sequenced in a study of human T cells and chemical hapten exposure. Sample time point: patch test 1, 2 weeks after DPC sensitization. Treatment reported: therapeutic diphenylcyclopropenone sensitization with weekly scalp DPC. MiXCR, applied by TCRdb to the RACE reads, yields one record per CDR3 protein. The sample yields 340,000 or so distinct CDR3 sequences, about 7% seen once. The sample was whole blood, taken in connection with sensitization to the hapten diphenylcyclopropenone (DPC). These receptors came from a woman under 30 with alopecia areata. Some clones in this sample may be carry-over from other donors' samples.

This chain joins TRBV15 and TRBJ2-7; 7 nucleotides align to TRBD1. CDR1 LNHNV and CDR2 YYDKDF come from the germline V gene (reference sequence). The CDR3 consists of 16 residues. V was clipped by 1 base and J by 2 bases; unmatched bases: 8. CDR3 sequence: CATSRGGTVPTYEQYF. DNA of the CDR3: TGTGCCACCAGCAGAGGGGGGACAGTTCCTACCTACGAGCAGTACTTC.

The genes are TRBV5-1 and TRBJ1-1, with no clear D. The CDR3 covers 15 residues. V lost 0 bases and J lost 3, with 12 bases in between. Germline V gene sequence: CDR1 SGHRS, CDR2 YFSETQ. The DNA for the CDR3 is TGCGCCAGCAGCTTGGTCCGGACGGATTACACTGAAGCTTTCTTT. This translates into CASSLVRTDYTEAFF.

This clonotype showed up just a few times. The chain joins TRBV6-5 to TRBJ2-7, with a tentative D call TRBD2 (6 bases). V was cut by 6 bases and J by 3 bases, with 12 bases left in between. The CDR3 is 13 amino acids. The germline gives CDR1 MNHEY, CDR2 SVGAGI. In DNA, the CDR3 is TGTGCCAGCAGGGACCGGGACTTCTACGAGCAGTACTTC. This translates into CASRDRDFYEQYF.

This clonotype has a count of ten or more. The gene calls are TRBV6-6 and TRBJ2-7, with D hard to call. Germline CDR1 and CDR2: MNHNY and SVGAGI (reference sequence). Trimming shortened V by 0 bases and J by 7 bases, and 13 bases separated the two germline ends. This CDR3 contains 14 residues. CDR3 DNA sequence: TGTGCCAGCAGTTACTCGGTGGCATCTGGGGAGCAGTACTTC. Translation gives CASSYSVASGEQYF.

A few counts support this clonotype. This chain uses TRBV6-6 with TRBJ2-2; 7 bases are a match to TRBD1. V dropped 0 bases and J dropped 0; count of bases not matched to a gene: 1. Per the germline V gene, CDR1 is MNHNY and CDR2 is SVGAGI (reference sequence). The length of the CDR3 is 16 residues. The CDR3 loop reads CASSYSGTANTGELFF. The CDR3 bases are TGTGCCAGCAGTTACTCCGGGACAGCGAACACCGGGGAGCTGTTTTTT.

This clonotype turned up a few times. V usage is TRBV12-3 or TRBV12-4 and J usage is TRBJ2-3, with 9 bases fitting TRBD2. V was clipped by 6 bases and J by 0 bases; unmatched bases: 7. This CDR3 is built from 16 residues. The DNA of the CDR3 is TGTGCCAGCAGGCGCGGGGGGGCTCCTAGCACAGATACGCAGTATTTT. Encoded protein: CASRRGGAPSTDTQYF.

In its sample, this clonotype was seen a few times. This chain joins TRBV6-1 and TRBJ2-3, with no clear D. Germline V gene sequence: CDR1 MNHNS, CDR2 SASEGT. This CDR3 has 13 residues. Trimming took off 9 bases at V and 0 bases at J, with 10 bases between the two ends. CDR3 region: CASESLSTDTQYF. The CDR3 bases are TGTGCCAGTGAGTCTCTAAGCACAGATACGCAGTATTTT.

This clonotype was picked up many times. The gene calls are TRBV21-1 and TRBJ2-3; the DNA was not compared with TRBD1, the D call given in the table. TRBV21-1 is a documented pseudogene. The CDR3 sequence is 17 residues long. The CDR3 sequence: CASSAEGQTGRADTQYF. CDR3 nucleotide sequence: TGTGCCAGCAGCGCCGAGGGTCAGACAGGGAGGGCAGATACGCAGTATTTT.

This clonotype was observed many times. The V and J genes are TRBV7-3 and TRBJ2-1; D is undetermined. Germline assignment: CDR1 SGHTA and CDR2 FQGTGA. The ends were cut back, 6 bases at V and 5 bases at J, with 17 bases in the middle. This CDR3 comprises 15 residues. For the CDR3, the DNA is TGTGCCAGCAGGCATAAGGGCCAAATGGACAATGAGCAGTTCTTC. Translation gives CASRHKGQMDNEQFF.

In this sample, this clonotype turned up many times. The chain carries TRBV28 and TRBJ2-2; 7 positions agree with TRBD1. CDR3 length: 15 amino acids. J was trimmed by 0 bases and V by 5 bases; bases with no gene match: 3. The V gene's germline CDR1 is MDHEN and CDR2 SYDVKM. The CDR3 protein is CASSLGQTNTGELFF. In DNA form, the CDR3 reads TGTGCCAGCAGTCTGGGACAGACGAACACCGGGGAGCTGTTTTTT.

The CDR3 nucleotides are TGTGCCAGCAGACGGCCGGACAATCAGCCCCAGCATTTT. This sequence encodes CASRRPDNQPQHF. The V gene is TRBV6-2 or TRBV6-3, the J gene TRBJ1-5, with D uncertain. Germline CDR1 MNHEY, CDR2 SVGEGT. The CDR3 covers 13 residues. The V end lost 6 bases, the J end lost 3 bases, and 9 bases lay between the germline ends.

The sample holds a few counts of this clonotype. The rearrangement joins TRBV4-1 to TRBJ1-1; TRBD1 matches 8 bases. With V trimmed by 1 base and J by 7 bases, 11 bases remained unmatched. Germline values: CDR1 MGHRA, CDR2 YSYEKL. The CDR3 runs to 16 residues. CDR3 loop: CASSQVAFRGRGEAFF. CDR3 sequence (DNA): TGCGCCAGCAGCCAAGTTGCATTCAGGGGGCGCGGTGAAGCTTTCTTT.

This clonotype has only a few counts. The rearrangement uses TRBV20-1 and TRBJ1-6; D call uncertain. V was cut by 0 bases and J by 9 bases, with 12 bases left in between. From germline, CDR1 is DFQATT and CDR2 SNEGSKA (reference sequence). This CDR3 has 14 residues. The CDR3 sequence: CSARENLFRSPLHF. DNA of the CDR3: TGCAGTGCTAGAGAAAACCTGTTCCGTTCACCCCTCCACTTT.

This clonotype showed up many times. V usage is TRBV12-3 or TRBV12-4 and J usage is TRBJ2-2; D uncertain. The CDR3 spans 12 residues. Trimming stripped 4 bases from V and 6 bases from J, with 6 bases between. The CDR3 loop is CASSSSAGELFF. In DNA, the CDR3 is TGTGCCAGCAGTTCGTCCGCCGGGGAGCTGTTTTTT.

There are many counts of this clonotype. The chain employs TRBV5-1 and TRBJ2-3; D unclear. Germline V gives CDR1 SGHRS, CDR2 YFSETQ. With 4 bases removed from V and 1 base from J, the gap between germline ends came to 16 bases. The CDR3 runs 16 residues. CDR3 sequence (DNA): TGCGCCAGCAGCCCCCCCCTGGACCCCGGCACAGATACGCAGTATTTT. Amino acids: CASSPPLDPGTDTQYF. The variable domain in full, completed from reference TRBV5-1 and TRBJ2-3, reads KAGVTQTPRYLIKTRGQQVTLSCSPISGHRSVSWYQQTPGQGLQFLFEYFSETQRNKGNFPGRFSGRQFSNSRSEMNVSTLELGDSALYLCASSPPLDPGTDTQYFGPGTRLTVL.

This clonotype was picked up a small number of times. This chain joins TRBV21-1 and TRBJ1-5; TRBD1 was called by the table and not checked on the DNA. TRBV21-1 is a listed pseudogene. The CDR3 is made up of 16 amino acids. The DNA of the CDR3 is TGTGCCAGCAGCAAAGGGGGGGGCGAAGACAATCAGCCCCAGCATTTT. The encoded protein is CASSKGGGEDNQPQHF.

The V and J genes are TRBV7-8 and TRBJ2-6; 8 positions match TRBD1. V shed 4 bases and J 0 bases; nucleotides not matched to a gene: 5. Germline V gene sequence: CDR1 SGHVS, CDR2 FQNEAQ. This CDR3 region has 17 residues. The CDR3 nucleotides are TGTGCCAGCAGCTCGTCAGGGGGCGGCTCTGGGGCCAACGTCCTGACTTTC. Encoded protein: CASSSSGGGSGANVLTF.

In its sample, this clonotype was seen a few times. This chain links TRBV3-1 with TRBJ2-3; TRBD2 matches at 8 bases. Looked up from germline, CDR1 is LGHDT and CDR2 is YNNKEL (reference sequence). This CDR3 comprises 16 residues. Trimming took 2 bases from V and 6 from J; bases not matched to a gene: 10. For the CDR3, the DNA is TGTGCCAGCAGCCAATTCGGGGGGGGTACAGCGGATACGCAGTATTTT. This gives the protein CASSQFGGGTADTQYF.

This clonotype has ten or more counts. The CDR3 DNA sequence: TGCAGTGCTAGACGGATCAATCAGCCCCAGCATTTT. This codes for CSARRINQPQHF. The genes are TRBV20-1 and TRBJ1-5; D not certain. CDR3 size: 12 residues. CDR1 DFQATT and CDR2 SNEGSKA come from the germline V gene (reference sequence). V was clipped by 2 bases and J by 3 bases, with 5 bases between them.

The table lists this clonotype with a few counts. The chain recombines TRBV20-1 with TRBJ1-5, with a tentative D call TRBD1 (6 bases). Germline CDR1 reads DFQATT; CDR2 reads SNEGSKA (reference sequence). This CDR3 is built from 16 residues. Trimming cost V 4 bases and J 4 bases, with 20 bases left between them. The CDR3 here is CSAKPARGHSNQPQHF. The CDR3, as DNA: TGCAGTGCTAAGCCAGCTAGGGGACACTCAAATCAGCCCCAGCATTTT.

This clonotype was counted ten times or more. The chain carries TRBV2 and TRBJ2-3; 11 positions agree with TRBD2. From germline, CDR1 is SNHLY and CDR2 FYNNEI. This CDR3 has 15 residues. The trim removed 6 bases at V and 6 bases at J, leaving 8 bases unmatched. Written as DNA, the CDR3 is TGTGCCAGCAGGCTCCTTTCTAGCGGGGGGGATACGCAGTATTTT. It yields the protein CASRLLSSGGDTQYF. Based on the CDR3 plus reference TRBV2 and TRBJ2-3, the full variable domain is EPEVTQTPSHQVTQMGQEVILRCVPISNHLYFYWYRQILGQKVEFLVSFYNNEISEKSEIFDDQFSVERPDGSNFTLKIRSTKLEDSAMYFCASRLLSSGGDTQYFGPGTRLTVL.

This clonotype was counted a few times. The CDR3 nucleotides are TGCAGCGTTGGAGCGGGACCATCGTGGAGTGAAGCTTTCTTT. Protein product: CSVGAGPSWSEAFF. The rearrangement joins TRBV29-1 to TRBJ1-1; maybe TRBD1 (5 bases). The germline V gene encodes CDR1 SQVTM and CDR2 ANQGSEA. The CDR3 sequence is 14 residues long. V was clipped by 4 bases and J by 7 bases, with 19 bases between them.

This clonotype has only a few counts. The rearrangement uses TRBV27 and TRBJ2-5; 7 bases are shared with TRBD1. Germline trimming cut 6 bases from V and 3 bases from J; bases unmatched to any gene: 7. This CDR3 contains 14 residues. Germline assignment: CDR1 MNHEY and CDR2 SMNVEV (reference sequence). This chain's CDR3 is CASSFRDRKETQYF. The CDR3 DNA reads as TGTGCCAGCAGCTTCCGGGACAGAAAAGAGACCCAGTACTTC.

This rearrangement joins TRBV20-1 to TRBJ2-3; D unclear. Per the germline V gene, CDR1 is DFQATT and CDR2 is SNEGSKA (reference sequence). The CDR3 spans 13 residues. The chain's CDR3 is CSVDVLGTDTQYF. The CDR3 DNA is TGCAGCGTTGACGTCCTCGGCACAGATACGCAGTATTTT.

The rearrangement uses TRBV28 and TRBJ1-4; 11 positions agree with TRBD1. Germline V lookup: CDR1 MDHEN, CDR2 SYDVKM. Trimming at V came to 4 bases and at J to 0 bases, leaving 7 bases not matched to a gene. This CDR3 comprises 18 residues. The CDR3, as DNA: TGTGCCAGCAGTTCTTCCGGACAGGGGGCCCCAACTAATGAAAAACTGTTTTTT. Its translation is CASSSSGQGAPTNEKLFF.

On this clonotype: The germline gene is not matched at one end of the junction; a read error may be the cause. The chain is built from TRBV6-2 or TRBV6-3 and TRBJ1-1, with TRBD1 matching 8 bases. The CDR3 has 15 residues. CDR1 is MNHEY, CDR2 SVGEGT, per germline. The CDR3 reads CASSYRTGLNTEPFF. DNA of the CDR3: TGTGCCAGCAGTTACAGGACAGGGTTGAACACTGAACCTTTCTTT.

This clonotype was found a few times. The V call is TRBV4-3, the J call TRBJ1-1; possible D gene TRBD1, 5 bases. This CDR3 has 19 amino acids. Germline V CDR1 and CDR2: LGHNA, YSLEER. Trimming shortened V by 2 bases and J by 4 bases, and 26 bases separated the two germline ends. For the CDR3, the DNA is TGCGCCAGCAGCCAAAGAATCCGGGGCCGAGGTGCGACGGGCACTGAAGCTTTCTTT. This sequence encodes CASSQRIRGRGATGTEAFF.

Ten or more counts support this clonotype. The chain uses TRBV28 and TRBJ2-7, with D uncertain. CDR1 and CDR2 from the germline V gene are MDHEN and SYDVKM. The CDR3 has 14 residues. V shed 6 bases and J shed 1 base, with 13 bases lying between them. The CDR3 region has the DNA TGTGCCAGCAGACCCGGACGGCGGTCCTACGAGCAGTACTTC. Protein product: CASRPGRRSYEQYF.

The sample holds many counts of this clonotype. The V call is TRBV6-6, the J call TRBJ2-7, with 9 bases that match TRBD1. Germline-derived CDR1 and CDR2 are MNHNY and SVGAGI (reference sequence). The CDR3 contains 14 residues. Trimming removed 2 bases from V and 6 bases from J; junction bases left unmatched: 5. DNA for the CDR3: TGTGCCAGCAGTTACGAGGACAGGGGCCCCGAGCAGTACTTC. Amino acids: CASSYEDRGPEQYF.

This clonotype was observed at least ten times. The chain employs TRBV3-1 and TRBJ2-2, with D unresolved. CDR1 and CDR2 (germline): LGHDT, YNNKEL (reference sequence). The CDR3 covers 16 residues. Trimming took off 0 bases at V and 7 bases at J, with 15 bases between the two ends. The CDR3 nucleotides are TGTGCCAGCAGCCAAGATCCAACTTCTTGGATCGGGGAGCTGTTTTTT. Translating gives CASSQDPTSWIGELFF. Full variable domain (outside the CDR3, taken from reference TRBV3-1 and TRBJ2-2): DTAVSQTPKYLVTQMGNDKSIKCEQNLGHDTMYWYKQDSKKFLKIMFSYNNKELIINETVPNRFSPKSPDKAHLNLHINSLELGDSAVYFCASSQDPTSWIGELFFGEGSRLTVL.